This T cell receptor beta chain was identified during a study of cytomegalovirus exposure and HLA in healthy donors (dated by TCRdb to 2016 to 2017). Background for the entire study: An earlier analysis of about 530 of the donors reported approximately 300 Gb of sequence data and 100 million to 120 million unique TCR beta sequences obtained from approximately 180 million T cells. Four to six DR-DQ haplotypes were handled as single units for association and clustering, since linkage in the cohort was strong. A separate validation cohort of roughly 120 different subjects was used in addition to the roughly 700-subject first cohort. Both class I and class II loci were covered by HLA typing, at four-digit resolution. Among roughly 400 genotyped donors of the cohort, an average of around 250,000 unique TCR beta nucleotide sequences was sequenced per donor, of which 15% to 20% were non-productive. An early release that covered about 600 HLA-typed donors contained about 300 gigabases of sequencing data and 85 million to 100 million unique TCR sequences. In a later genetic analysis, genome-wide SNP genotypes for about 65% of the roughly 700 donors were used, and that subset was treated as a discovery cohort. In an earlier analysis of a few hundred of the donors, high-throughput TCR beta sequencing was used to judge whether each TCR beta V gene segment behaved as functional or pseudogenic. All discovery cohort repertoires had been generated on a single sequencing platform. In the later analysis, no new phenotypic data were used to find candidate immune exposures; instead, reliance was placed on TCR beta sequences and their occurrence across donors. The T cell repertoires of several hundred subjects were profiled by immunosequencing and related to cytomegalovirus serostatus. The number of donors typed differed by locus, with about 620-630 for A, B, C, DRB1 and DQB1, more than 500 for DQA1, 600 to 610 for DPA1, and 400 to 490 for DPB1. The study aimed to test whether cataloging public T cell receptors could reveal signatures of past pathogen exposure. Of the 300 to 450 genotyped donors, 70% to 90% were placed in the genetic ancestry cluster associated with self-reported Caucasian donors. The study combined high-throughput TCR immunosequencing, statistical association of individual TCRs with disease status, and machine learning to predict cytomegalovirus infection status. A later analysis re-examined previously published TCR beta repertoires from about 700 donors and added high-resolution HLA genotyping to investigate patterns of TCR occurrence. Donor age, sex, ethnicity and CMV serostatus were collected together with the repertoire data.

General findings and caveats noted by the study authors: The authors suggested that the approach could potentially be extended to other disease states and immunological phenotypes. CMV serostatus was the only immune exposure information available for the cohort. According to a later analysis, most CMV-associated TCR beta chains appeared to be HLA-restricted, and the HLA associations seemed to be driven largely by CMV exposure. While some public TCRs were present in many individuals, most TCR sequences turned up only very rarely across donors. The classifier was reported to diagnose cytomegalovirus status with high specificity and sensitivity in both the original and validation cohorts. The earlier analysis of 450 to 700 of the donors excluded 15 to 20 rarely observed V segments, including chromosome 9 orphons, because counts were too low. Three of the identified cytomegalovirus-associated TCR beta chains were confirmed in vitro to be specific for cytomegalovirus antigens. In a later analysis, some 18,000 TCR beta sequences were associated with specific HLA alleles at a false discovery rate of 0.05. In the study, about 150 TCR beta chains were listed as associated with cytomegalovirus. A later genetic analysis reported fewer N-insertions in productive TCRs among donors in an Asian-associated ancestry cluster than the roughly 620-donor mean. Several of the top co-occurrence clusters appeared to be linked to parvovirus B19, influenza, CMV and Epstein-Barr virus, according to a later analysis. A later genetic analysis associated a missense DCLRE1C variant with V-gene and J-gene trimming of TCR beta chains, and an independent cohort replicated the association. In a later analysis, the rate of TCR association differed among HLA loci, with DRB1 alleles having the most associated TCRs and HLA-C alleles having the fewest. The sequencing pipeline was judged likely to have produced a cluster of highly shared sequence variants as a technical artifact. Linkage disequilibrium might explain the correlated functional status among segregating V segments, but an unknown experimental factor could not be excluded. When HLA alleles, especially DR and DQ, strongly co-occurred, TCR associations were difficult to assign to individual alleles. In an earlier analysis of around 500 of the donors, most TCR beta V segments appeared in productive rearrangements about 87% or about 30% of the time, broadly matching IMGT annotations. HLA typing was unavailable for some donors at each locus, so association tests used only the typed subset. Because the 87-base-pair reads could not distinguish some IMGT-functional V segments, including TRBV6-2 and TRBV6-3, those segments were excluded. A later analysis found that HLA-associated TCR beta chains were more clonally expanded and had lower generation probabilities than equally common non-associated chains. This cohort had only TCR beta chains sequenced, and the lack of alpha or paired-chain data limited which features could be detected. Sequencing depth was assumed to be roughly uniform across donors in the presence/absence analyses, though that assumption may not hold. A further reported finding was that TCR beta sequences accurately predicted the HLA-A and HLA-B alleles for most subjects in the first cohort.

The cohort consisted of 650 to 700 healthy bone marrow donors. At the time of sampling, all cohort members were nominally healthy, though unrecorded immune exposures were likely present. The donor was CMV seropositive and was included in the group of 289 seropositive cohort members. A peripheral blood sample was provided by each donor, and peripheral blood mononuclear cells were used for TCR beta sequencing. Genomic DNA was extracted from the blood cell samples with the Qiagen DNeasy Blood Extraction Kit. The CDR3 measures 14 amino acids from cysteine to phenylalanine. Just CDR3 DNA is preserved here, 42 bases in frame from base 1. V loses 5 bases at its end and J loses 0 bases; junction bases beyond the gene matches: 4. According to the germline V gene, CDR1 reads SQVTM and CDR2 reads ANQGSEA. Preparation of the library involved the immunoSEQ multiplex PCR assay. The multiplex PCR relied on a mix of 60 forward primers for TCR Vbeta segments and 13 reverse primers for TCR Jbeta segments. Amplification of the CDR3 region of rearranged TCR beta genes was performed with a multiplex PCR assay on genomic DNA. The amplified TCR beta libraries were sequenced on the Illumina HiSeq System as 87-base-pair reads. In the authors' own workflow: A later analysis tallied 80 million to 95 million unique TCR beta chains across the 666 repertoires, and around 9.9 million of those chains were shared by two or more donors. Raw reads were error-corrected and collapsed into unique sequences with a nearest-neighbor algorithm that merged closely related sequences to remove PCR and sequencing errors. V, D and J gene segments were assigned by aligning CDR3 sequences to IMGT reference sequences. For a sequence to be retained, a match of at least six nucleotides was required to both a V gene segment and a J gene segment. A rearrangement counted as productive if the CDR3 had no stop codons and remained in frame with V and J, and every other rearrangement counted as non-productive. Following IMGT convention, CDR3 was defined as the stretch from the second conserved V-encoded cysteine up to the conserved J-encoded phenylalanine. The earlier analysis of more than 450 of the donors excluded sequences that lacked an unambiguous match to a single V gene segment. An earlier analysis of 500 to 700 of the donors classified V segments as functional when productive rearrangements were above 56.7% and as segregating when the standard deviation between donors was above 5%. A statistical classification framework was built for diagnosing cytomegalovirus status from the catalog of TCR beta chain sequences. A later analysis assigned V and J genes by comparing TCR nucleotide sequences with IMGT/GENE-DB human TR gene sequences. Using the TCRdist pipeline, a later analysis assigned CDR3 sequences along with most-parsimonious VDJ recombination scenarios. In a later analysis, every TCR beta chain was defined by the combination of its CDR3 amino acid sequence and its V-gene family, and reads without a unique V-gene family were dropped. In a later analysis, a few hundred highly shared, low-generation-probability nucleotide sequences were removed to address suspected cross-contamination and a sequencing artifact. In a later analysis, a clonal expansion index was calculated for each public chain from normalized within-repertoire ranks of inferred template counts. A later analysis computed generation probabilities with a VDJ recombination model fitted to out-of-frame rearrangements, and checked the results against IGoR. In a later analysis, TCR-TCR, TCR-HLA and TCR-CMV co-occurrence was scored with hypergeometric tests, and a repertoire-size bias correction was applied to TCR pairs. To estimate false discovery rates, a later analysis permuted the HLA or CMV assignments 20 times. In a later analysis, co-occurring TCRs were grouped using DBSCAN, with TCRdist sequence similarity added in when clustering inside HLA-allele-positive subsets. Repertoires with fewer than 30,000 or more than 120,000 public chains, plus five repertoires with anomalous nucleotide sharing, were excluded from co-occurrence clustering. The clones in this table, taken by TCRdb from immuneACCESS, are in-frame only. Not every clone is retained; where verified, under half of the shortfall comes from an unresolved V gene, and the cause of the rest is unknown. That table furnishes V, J and clone size, whereas the DNA furnished D and trimming. The sample profile shows 60,000 or so clones; roughly 80% of them were found once. Roughly 3.4% of the sample goes to the ten largest clones.

With regard to this clone: Which antigen it targets is not known. Base qualities are missing; no much larger clone stands one base away.

The chain couples TRBV29-1 to TRBJ2-3; TRBD1 aligns with 8 central bases. The specimen was PBMCs. This clonotype originated in a woman between 40 and 50 years old in good health and CMV-seropositive. The nucleotide sequence reads TGCAGCGTTCGGACAGGGCTTAGCACAGATACGCAGTATTTT. It specifies CSVRTGLSTDTQYF.